The 4 T cell receptor beta chains reported below all come from one sample, sequenced in a study of blood T cell repertoires in COVID-19. Profiled with immunoSEQ multiplex PCR; TCRdb holds only in-frame clones, not every one. Of 120,000 or so clones listed, 86% are singletons. Source material: peripheral blood. These receptors were obtained from a man between 70 and 80 years old who had recovered from COVID-19.

This sequence joins TRBV19 and TRBJ2-7; 7 nucleotides line up with TRBD1. The CDR3 has 14 residues. CDR1 and CDR2 from the germline V gene are LNHDA and SQIVND (reference sequence). The ends lost 3 bases at V and 0 bases at J; junction bases unmatched: 2. The CDR3 reads CASSITGVSYEQYF. The CDR3 DNA reads as TGTGCCAGTAGTATCACAGGGGTCTCCTACGAGCAGTACTTC. The whole variable domain, remainder taken from reference TRBV19 and TRBJ2-7, is DGGITQSPKYLFRKEGQNVTLSCEQNLNHDAMYWYRQDPGQGLRLIYYSQIVNDFQKGDIAEGYSVSREKKESFPLTVTSAQKNPTAFYLCASSITGVSYEQYFGPGTRLTVT.

This clone was recorded only once. The genes are TRBV18 and TRBJ2-7; tentatively, D is TRBD1 (7 bases). Germline CDR1 KGHSH, CDR2 LQKENI. CDR3 length: 15 residues. Trimming took off 3 bases at V and 4 bases at J, with 16 bases between the two ends. This CDR3 is CASSPTSQGGYEQYF. DNA for the CDR3: TGTGCCAGCTCACCCACGTCTCAGGGGGGATACGAGCAGTACTTC.

V gene TRBV19 combines with J gene TRBJ1-4; D perhaps matches TRBD1 (6 bases). Trimming removed 10 bases from V and 5 bases from J, with 14 bases in between. Looked up from germline, CDR1 is LNHDA and CDR2 is SQIVND (reference sequence). The CDR3 loop spans 13 amino acids. DNA of the CDR3: TGTGCCACCCTGGACAGCGACAATGAAAAACTGTTTTTT. Protein sequence: CATLDSDNEKLFF.

This chain uses TRBV4-3 with TRBJ2-7, with 8 bases that match TRBD2. The germline V gene has CDR1 LGHNA and CDR2 YSLEER. Germline trimming cut 4 bases from V and 2 bases from J; bases unmatched to any gene: 4. CDR3 length: 14 amino acids. The CDR3: CASSPGLGAYEQYF. In DNA form, the CDR3 reads TGCGCCAGCAGCCCGGGACTAGGGGCCTACGAGCAGTACTTC.